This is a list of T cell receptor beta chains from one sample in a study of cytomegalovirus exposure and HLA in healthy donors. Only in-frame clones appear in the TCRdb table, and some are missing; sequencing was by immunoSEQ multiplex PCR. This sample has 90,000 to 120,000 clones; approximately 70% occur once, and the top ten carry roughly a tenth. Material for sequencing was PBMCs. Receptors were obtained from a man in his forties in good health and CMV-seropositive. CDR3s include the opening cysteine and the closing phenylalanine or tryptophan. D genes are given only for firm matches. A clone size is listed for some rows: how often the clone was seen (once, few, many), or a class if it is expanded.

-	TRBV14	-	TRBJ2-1	CASSQPGVRYNEQFF	TGTGCCAGCAGCCAACCGGGAGTTCGATACAATGAGCAGTTCTTC
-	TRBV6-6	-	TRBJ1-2	CASSSMGAGNYGYTF	TGTGCCAGCAGTTCCATGGGAGCAGGCAACTATGGCTACACCTTC
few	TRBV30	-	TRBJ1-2	CAWSLDFGAGYGYTF	TGTGCCTGGAGCCTTGACTTCGGAGCGGGCTATGGCTACACCTTC
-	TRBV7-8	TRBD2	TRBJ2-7	CASRLAGSYEQYF	TGTGCCAGCCGTCTAGCGGGAAGCTACGAGCAGTACTTC
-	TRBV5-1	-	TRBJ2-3	CASSLEGQGSDTQYF	TGCGCCAGCAGCTTGGAGGGGCAGGGCTCAGATACGCAGTATTTT
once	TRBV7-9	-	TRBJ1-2	CSSSFGRGGYTF	TGTTCCAGCAGCTTCGGACGGGGTGGCTACACCTTC
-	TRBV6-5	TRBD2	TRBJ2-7	CASCLAGVSGLEQYF	TGTGCCAGTTGTCTAGCGGGAGTAAGCGGGCTTGAGCAGTACTTC
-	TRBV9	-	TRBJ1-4	CASSPGWATNEKLFF	TGTGCCAGCAGCCCGGGATGGGCAACTAATGAAAAACTGTTTTTT
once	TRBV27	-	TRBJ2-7	CASSLRRSYEQYF	TGTGCCAGCAGTTTGCGCCGCTCCTACGAGCAGTACTTC
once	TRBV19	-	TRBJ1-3	CASSIRGNTIYF	TGTGCCAGTAGTATCCGAGGCAACACCATATATTTT
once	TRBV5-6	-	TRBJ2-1	CASSLQGAYNEQFF	TGTGCCAGCAGCTTACAGGGCGCCTACAATGAGCAGTTCTTC
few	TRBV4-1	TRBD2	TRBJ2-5	CASSPTGLLQETQYF	TGCGCCAGCAGCCCGACGGGACTATTACAAGAGACCCAGTACTTC
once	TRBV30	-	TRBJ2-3	CAWSLSSTQYF	TGTGCCTGGAGTCTGAGTAGTACGCAGTATTTT
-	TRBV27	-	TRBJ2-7	CASSLGRAYEQYF	TGTGCCAGCAGTTTAGGCAGGGCGTACGAGCAGTACTTC
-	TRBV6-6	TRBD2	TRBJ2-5	CASSRLAGGRQETQYF	TGTGCCAGCAGCCGACTAGCGGGAGGGAGGCAAGAGACCCAGTACTTC
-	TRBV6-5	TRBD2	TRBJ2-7	CASSWTSGSEQYF	TGTGCCAGCAGTTGGACTAGCGGGAGTGAGCAGTACTTC
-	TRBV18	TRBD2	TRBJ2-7	CASSPGLGSSYEQYF	TGTGCCAGCTCACCTGGACTAGGGAGTTCCTACGAGCAGTACTTC
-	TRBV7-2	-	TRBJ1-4	CASSLDPPRAGEKLFF	TGTGCCAGCAGCTTAGATCCTCCCAGGGCAGGAGAAAAACTGTTTTTT
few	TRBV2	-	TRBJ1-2	CASSSRAPAPRGYTF	TGTGCCAGCAGCTCCAGGGCTCCTGCCCCGCGAGGCTACACCTTC
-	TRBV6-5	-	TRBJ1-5	CASSYNRRNQPQHF	TGTGCCAGCAGTTACAACAGACGGAATCAGCCCCAGCATTTT
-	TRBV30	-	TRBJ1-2	CARGGAPYGYTF	TGTGCCCGCGGGGGGGCCCCCTATGGCTACACCTTC